This TCR beta chain was sequenced during a study of T cells in Graves' hyperthyroidism and ophthalmopathy. The PBMCs were sourced from fresh peripheral blood (more than 9 ml). Using RNA transcripts as the source, TCR beta CDR3 regions were amplified. Researchers ran a first-round RT-PCR on the TCR CDR3 using the HTBI primer set. TCRdb itself ran the multiplex PCR reads through MiXCR, one entry per CDR3 protein. The table includes about 500,000 distinct CDR3 sequences, about 16% detected once. Findings of the study overall: Appearing also in blood were most of the thyroid clonotypes expanded above 0.001. Stable hyperthyroidism was told apart from ophthalmopathy by a model built on 13 V-J features.

CDR3 size: 16 residues. Per germline, CDR1 SGDLS and CDR2 YYNGEE. Unmatched junction bases numbered 12, after V lost 4 bases and J lost 10 bases. The table lists this clonotype with many counts. Its antigen is unknown. What was sequenced was blood. This TCR came from a woman aged 30 to 39 with Graves' ophthalmopathy. The chain links TRBV9 to TRBJ1-6; 9 positions match TRBD1. CDR3 region: CASSPTYDRGRSPLHF. The CDR3 DNA sequence: TGTGCCAGCAGCCCCACATATGACAGGGGGAGATCACCCCTCCACTTT.